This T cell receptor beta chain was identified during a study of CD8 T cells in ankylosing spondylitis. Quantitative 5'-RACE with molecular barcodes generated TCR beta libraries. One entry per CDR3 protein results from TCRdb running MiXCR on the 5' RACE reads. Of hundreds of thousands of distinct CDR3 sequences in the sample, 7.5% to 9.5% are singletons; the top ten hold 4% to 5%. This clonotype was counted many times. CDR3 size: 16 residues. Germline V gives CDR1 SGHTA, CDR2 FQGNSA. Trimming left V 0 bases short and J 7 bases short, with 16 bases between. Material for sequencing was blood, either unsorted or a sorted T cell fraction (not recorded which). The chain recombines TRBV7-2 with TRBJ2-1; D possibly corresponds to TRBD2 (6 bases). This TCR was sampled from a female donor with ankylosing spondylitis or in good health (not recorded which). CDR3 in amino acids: CASSLAVTRGTNEQFF. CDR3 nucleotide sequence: TGTGCCAGCAGCTTAGCGGTGACTAGGGGCACGAATGAGCAGTTCTTC. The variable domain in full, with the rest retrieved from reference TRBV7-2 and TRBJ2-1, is GAGVSQSPSNKVTEKGKDVELRCDPISGHTALYWYRQSLGQGLEFLIYFQGNSAPDKSGLPSDRFSAERTGGSVSTLTIQRTQQEDSAVYLCASSLAVTRGTNEQFFGPGTRLTVL.